This record looks at one T cell receptor (beta chain) sequence and its context. Antigen unknown. This entry is derived from a study of STAT3 mutations in large granular lymphocyte leukemia. Study in general: Over half of T-LGLL patients had one or more immunosuppressive regimens. Broader study findings: Every T-cell large granular lymphocyte leukemia patient had at least one immunodominant TCR beta clonotype.

Repertoires were generated with immunoSEQ multiplex PCR, while TCRdb's copy carries only in-frame clones and drops some. This sample has about 2,200 clones, with approximately 50% found just once. The length of the CDR3 is 12 residues. Germline V gives CDR1 SGHDN, CDR2 FVKESK. The germline V and J ends were trimmed by 8 bases and 7 bases, with 12 bases remaining between them. This clonotype originated in a man aged 55-75 years with T-cell large granular lymphocyte leukemia. Some clones in this sample may be carry-over from other donors' samples. Sequenced input: peripheral blood mononuclear cells. The chain is built from TRBV14 and TRBJ2-1, with TRBD1 as a possible D gene (6 bases). CDR3 loop: CASGQFPNEQFF. CDR3 nucleotides: TGTGCCAGCGGACAGTTTCCAAATGAGCAGTTCTTC.